A selection of T cell receptor beta chains follows, all from one sample in a study of shared clonotypes between healthy human individuals. The protocol was immunoSEQ multiplex PCR, while the TCRdb copy is restricted to in-frame clones and leaves out a portion. The sample comprises more than 2 million clones, over 85% of which are singletons, and 1.1% rests with the top ten. Sequenced: naive CD8+ T cells sorted from blood. All receptors come from a man in his late teens or twenties in good health. Each CDR3 is given with its conserved first and last residue. The D gene is left open where the match is weak. Size values are once, few and many counts, or a class for expanded clones, and some rows have none.

TGTGCCAGCAGCTTAGCCCAGGGGGCTCTCGAGCAGTACTTC CASSLAQGALEQYF TRBV7-2 TRBD1 NA TRBJ2-7
TGTGCCAGCAGCTTTGGACTAGCGGGAGGAGAAATTTCCTACGAGCAGTACTTC CASSFGLAGGEISYEQYF TRBV7-9 TRBD2 NA TRBJ2-7
TGTGCCAGTAGTATTTCGGGGCAACCCTACGAGCAGTACTTC CASSISGQPYEQYF TRBV19 NA NA TRBJ2-7
TGTGCCAGCAGTCCTGCCGGGGAACCCTACGAGCAGTACTTC CASSPAGEPYEQYF TRBV27 NA NA TRBJ2-7
TGTGCCAGCACCCCGTCGGGACAGAATGAAAAACTGTTTTTT CASTPSGQNEKLFF TRBV4-2 TRBD1 NA TRBJ1-4
TGTGCCAGCAGCGACACAGGGTCAGATACGCAGTATTTT CASSDTGSDTQYF TRBV11-3 NA NA TRBJ2-3
TGTGCCAGTAGCTCCAAGTCTCCCGATGAGCAGTTCTTC CASSSKSPDEQFF TRBV19 NA NA TRBJ2-1
TGTGCCAGCAGCCAAGACAGAAACTATGGCTACACCTTC CASSQDRNYGYTF TRBV14 NA NA TRBJ1-2
TGTGCCAGCAGCCTGGGACTAGCGAGCTCCTACGAGCAGTACTTC CASSLGLASSYEQYF TRBV14 TRBD2 NA TRBJ2-7
TGCGCCAGCTTCCCGGGACCCCCACAGGGTTGGGCTAATGAAAAACTGTTTTTT CASFPGPPQGWANEKLFF TRBV5-1 NA NA TRBJ1-4
TGTGCCAGCGGGACTACCGAAGCTTTCTTT CASGTTEAFF TRBV13 NA NA TRBJ1-1
TGCGCCAGCAGTGAGTCGACGTTGGCTACAATCAACACAGATACGCAGTATTTT CASSESTLATINTDTQYF TRBV10-2 NA NA TRBJ2-3
TGTGCCAGCAGTATGGACCTCTACGAGCAGTACTTC CASSMDLYEQYF TRBV5-6 NA NA TRBJ2-7
TGTGCCGGGGGACACCTGGAGATGAACACTGAAGCTTTCTTT CAGGHLEMNTEAFF TRBV6-1 NA NA TRBJ1-1
TGTGCCAGCAGCTGGCGGACAGGGGGTAGCGGGGAGCTGTTTTTT CASSWRTGGSGELFF TRBV5-6 TRBD1 NA TRBJ2-2
TGTGCCAGCAGCTTTGCGACGGCAGAGTCACTAATTTCCTACGAGCAGTACTTC CASSFATAESLISYEQYF TRBV7-8 NA NA TRBJ2-7
TGCGCCAGCAGCAGACCCGGGACTAGCGGGCCCGGGGGCAATGAGCAGTTCTTC CASSRPGTSGPGGNEQFF TRBV5-1 TRBD2 NA TRBJ2-1
TGTGCCAGCAGTTTAGGGCCCGGGACAGGGCTTAACTATGGCTACACCTTC CASSLGPGTGLNYGYTF TRBV27 TRBD1 NA TRBJ1-2
TGTGCCAGCAGTGAGGGAGCCTGGGGTTACGAGCAGTACTTC CASSEGAWGYEQYF TRBV6-1 NA NA TRBJ2-7
TGCGCCAGCAGCCCCCGTGAGGGATCATACGAGCAGTACTTC CASSPREGSYEQYF TRBV4-1 NA NA TRBJ2-7
TGTGCCAGCAGCGTACCGGCCGGCTCTGGGGCCAACGTCCTGACTTTC CASSVPAGSGANVLTF TRBV9 NA NA TRBJ2-6
TGTGCCAGCAGTTTTGGCAGAGGACTAGCGGGAGGCGGAGCCAAAAACATTCAGTACTTC CASSFGRGLAGGGAKNIQYF TRBV27 TRBD2 once TRBJ2-4
TGTGCCAGCAGCGGAGAGACTGAGACCTACGAGCAGTACTTC CASSGETETYEQYF TRBV7-8 NA once TRBJ2-7
TGCGCCAGCAGCCAAGATGCCCTGGGTTCGGATGCTAACACCGGGGAGCTGTTTTTT CASSQDALGSDANTGELFF TRBV4-3 NA NA TRBJ2-2
TGTGCCAGCAGCTTAGGGCAGGGCAACCCCAATGAGCAGTTCTTC CASSLGQGNPNEQFF TRBV7-2 NA NA TRBJ2-1
TGTGCCAGCAGTGAATTGGGGTCTGGGGCCAACGTCCTGACTTTC CASSELGSGANVLTF TRBV6-1 NA NA TRBJ2-6
TGCAGCGTTGAGGACGGGTTTTACAATGAGCAGTTCTTC CSVEDGFYNEQFF TRBV29-1 NA NA TRBJ2-1
TGCGCCAGCAGCGAGACTAGCGGGGCCCAAGAGACCCAGTACTTC CASSETSGAQETQYF TRBV4-3 TRBD2 NA TRBJ2-5
TGCGCCAGCAGCCAAACCCGGGGTAGCGAAGGTTACAATGAGCAGTTCTTC CASSQTRGSEGYNEQFF TRBV4-1 NA NA TRBJ2-1
TGTGCCAGCAGCTTAACCTGGGGAGAGCAGTACTTC CASSLTWGEQYF TRBV7-2 NA NA TRBJ2-7
TGCGCCAGCAGCCCGGGACAGGTCTCCTACGAGCAGTACTTC CASSPGQVSYEQYF TRBV10-1 TRBD1 NA TRBJ2-7
TGTGCCAGCAGCTTTGAGTCGGAAGAGACCCAGTACTTC CASSFESEETQYF TRBV7-9 NA once TRBJ2-5
TGTGCCAGCAGTTTCGAGGCGGGAGGCACTGAAGCTTTCTTT CASSFEAGGTEAFF TRBV28 NA NA TRBJ1-1
TGCGCCAGCAGCCAAGGGACAGGGTTGTATGAAAAACTGTTTTTT CASSQGTGLYEKLFF TRBV4-1 TRBD1 NA TRBJ1-4
TGTGCCTGGACCCCAGCGGGAGACTATGGCTACACCTTC CAWTPAGDYGYTF TRBV30 NA NA TRBJ1-2
TGTGCCAGCAGGGCGGGCCTTCTGGGCTACACCTTC CASRAGLLGYTF TRBV6-6 NA NA TRBJ1-2
TGTGCCAGCAGCTTTCTAGGACTAGACCCCGACACCGGGGAGCTGTTTTTT CASSFLGLDPDTGELFF TRBV7-2 TRBD2 NA TRBJ2-2
TGTGCCAGCAGTGAAGGGACAGCGTACGAGCAGTACTTC CASSEGTAYEQYF TRBV2 NA NA TRBJ2-7
TGCGCCAGCAGCCAGGACACAAGCACAGATACGCAGTATTTT CASSQDTSTDTQYF TRBV4-1 NA NA TRBJ2-3
TGTGCCAGCAGCTTAGGGGGGGCGCAAGGTACGCAGTATTTT CASSLGGAQGTQYF TRBV7-3 NA once TRBJ2-3
TGTGCCAGCAGTTACTCGGCAGGAGAGTACACAGATACGCAGTATTTT CASSYSAGEYTDTQYF TRBV6-5 NA NA TRBJ2-3
TGCGCCAGCAGCCCCAGCGGGAGCGGTTACGAGCAGTACTTC CASSPSGSGYEQYF TRBV4-3 TRBD2 NA TRBJ2-7
TGTGCCAGCAGCTTAGTTAGTGGAATCTACAATGAGCAGTTCTTC CASSLVSGIYNEQFF TRBV7-9 NA NA TRBJ2-1
TGTGCCAGCAGCTCGGAAGTCCAGCCCCAGCATTTT CASSSEVQPQHF TRBV7-9 NA NA TRBJ1-5
TGTGCCAGCATAAAATCAGGGGGTCCTGGGGCCAACGTCCTGACTTTC CASIKSGGPGANVLTF TRBV28 TRBD1 NA TRBJ2-6
TGTGCCAGCAGCTTAGTACAGGGTAACACCGGGGAGCTGTTTTTT CASSLVQGNTGELFF TRBV7-9 NA few TRBJ2-2
TGTGCCAGCAGCTTAGCGGGAAGCCCCCAAGAAAAACTGTTTTTT CASSLAGSPQEKLFF TRBV7-6 NA NA TRBJ1-4
TGTGCCATCAGTGAGGGACAGGACAGGGGGCCGACAGATACGCAGTATTTT CAISEGQDRGPTDTQYF TRBV10-3 TRBD1 NA TRBJ2-3
TGTGCCAGCAGCGTGACAGGGAACTGGTACGAGCAGTACTTC CASSVTGNWYEQYF TRBV9 TRBD1 once TRBJ2-7
TGTGCCAGCAGCCCAAGGGGCGGGCTACCATCCTACGAGCAGTACTTC CASSPRGGLPSYEQYF TRBV7-9 NA NA TRBJ2-7
TGTGCCAGCAGCGCGACTAGCGGTAACTACGAGCAGTACTTC CASSATSGNYEQYF TRBV11-2 TRBD2 NA TRBJ2-7
TGTGCCAGCAGCCCGACAGGGGGAGCTAATGAAAAACTGTTTTTT CASSPTGGANEKLFF TRBV5-6 TRBD1 NA TRBJ1-4